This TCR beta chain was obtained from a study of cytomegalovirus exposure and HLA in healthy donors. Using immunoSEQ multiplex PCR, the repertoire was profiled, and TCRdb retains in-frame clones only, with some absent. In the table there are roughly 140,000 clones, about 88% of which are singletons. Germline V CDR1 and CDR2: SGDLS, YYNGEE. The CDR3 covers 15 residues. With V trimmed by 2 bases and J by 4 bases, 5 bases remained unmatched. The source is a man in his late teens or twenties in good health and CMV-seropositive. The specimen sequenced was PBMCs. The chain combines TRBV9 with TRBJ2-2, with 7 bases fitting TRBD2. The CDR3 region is CASSVAGAGTGELFF. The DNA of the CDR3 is TGTGCCAGCAGCGTTGCGGGAGCGGGCACCGGGGAGCTGTTTTTT.